This is a list of T cell receptor beta chains from one sample in a study of response to subunit inactivated influenza vaccine. Each CDR3 protein gets one entry after TCRdb re-called the RT-PCR reads with MiXCR. This sample has about 700,000 distinct CDR3 sequences, with 15% to 18% found just once. Sequencing was performed on PBMCs from blood, taken less than 13 days after vaccination. Receptor source: a man aged 50 or older who received an inactivated influenza vaccine. Each CDR3 is given with its conserved first and last residue. A D gene is named only where the DNA matches it firmly. Only part of the rows carry a size: once, few, many, or a class if the clone is expanded.

J gene | clone size | V gene | D gene | CDR3 length | CDR3 protein | CDR3 DNA
TRBJ2-7 | NA | TRBV7-2 | TRBD2 | 15 | CASSLAPGTKGEQYF | TGTGCCAGCAGCTTAGCCCCCGGGACTAAAGGCGAGCAGTACTTC
TRBJ1-1 | few | TRBV4-1 | TRBD1 | 15 | CASSHLGQGGTEAFF | TGCGCCAGCAGCCATTTAGGACAGGGAGGCACTGAAGCTTTCTTT
TRBJ2-2 | few | TRBV7-3 | TRBD1 | 13 | CASSATGAGELFF | TGTGCCAGCAGCGCCACAGGGGCCGGGGAGCTGTTTTTT
TRBJ1-4 | few | TRBV5-6 | NA | 14 | CASTGTLRNEKLFF | TGTGCCAGCACCGGGACACTGAGAAATGAAAAACTGTTTTTT
TRBJ2-7 | NA | TRBV12-3/TRBV12-4 | TRBD1 | 15 | CASTLKGQGFHEQYF | TGTGCCAGCACCTTAAAAGGACAGGGGTTCCACGAGCAGTACTTC
TRBJ2-7 | NA | TRBV7-2 | NA | 13 | CASSSRDRREQYF | TGTGCCAGCAGTTCCAGGGACCGACGCGAGCAGTACTTC
TRBJ1-4 | few | TRBV7-9 | TRBD1 | 15 | CASSYGQGATEKLFF | TGTGCCAGCAGCTATGGGCAGGGGGCTACTGAAAAACTGTTTTTT
TRBJ2-1 | NA | TRBV7-9 | TRBD2 | 15 | CASSGLAGRYNEQFF | TGTGCCAGCAGCGGTCTAGCGGGGCGTTACAATGAGCAGTTCTTC
TRBJ2-7 | NA | TRBV10-3 | TRBD2 | 17 | CAISTGTSGRATYEQYF | TGTGCCATCAGCACCGGGACTAGCGGGAGAGCCACCTACGAGCAGTACTTC
TRBJ1-3 | many | TRBV29-1 | NA | 12 | CSVEDPGNTIYF | TGCAGCGTTGAAGATCCCGGAAACACCATATATTTT
TRBJ2-3 | NA | TRBV6-5 | NA | 12 | CASSSLGRRQYF | TGTGCCAGCAGTTCCTTGGGACGCCGGCAGTATTTT
TRBJ2-1 | once | TRBV7-2 | TRBD2 | 15 | CASSTLAGPYNEQFF | TGTGCCAGCAGCACCCTAGCGGGACCCTACAATGAGCAGTTCTTC
TRBJ2-5 | few | TRBV5-1 | NA | 14 | CASSLEARGETQYF | TGCGCCAGCAGCTTGGAAGCTAGAGGAGAGACCCAGTACTTC
TRBJ2-1 | few | TRBV7-2 | NA | 14 | CASSLLDSPGEQFF | TGTGCCAGCAGCTTGTTAGACTCGCCCGGTGAGCAGTTCTTC
TRBJ2-7 | few | TRBV5-1 | TRBD2 | 18 | CASSLGLAGAIFIYEQYF | TGCGCCAGCAGCTTGGGACTAGCGGGGGCCATATTCATTTACGAGCAGTACTTC
TRBJ2-1 | many | TRBV5-5 | NA | 14 | CASSSRWSYNEQFF | TGTGCCAGCAGCTCGCGGTGGAGTTACAATGAGCAGTTCTTC
TRBJ1-1 | few | TRBV5-6 | NA | 15 | CASSLSFFGRTEAFF | TGTGCCAGCAGCCTATCTTTTTTCGGGCGCACTGAAGCTTTCTTT
TRBJ1-1 | few | TRBV7-9 | NA | 12 | CAGSSANTEAFF | TGTGCCGGGAGCTCTGCGAACACTGAAGCTTTCTTT
TRBJ2-2 | NA | TRBV9 | NA | 12 | CASSVDGRELFF | TGTGCCAGCAGCGTGGATGGACGGGAGCTGTTTTTT
TRBJ2-5 | NA | TRBV7-6 | NA | 15 | CASTAMTGYQETQYF | TGTGCCAGCACCGCCATGACAGGCTACCAAGAGACCCAGTACTTC
TRBJ1-3 | few | TRBV4-3 | NA | 17 | CASSLGKTASSGNTIYF | TGCGCCAGCAGCCTAGGCAAGACAGCCAGCTCTGGAAACACCATATATTTT
TRBJ2-2 | NA | TRBV30 | NA | 13 | CAWSGQGPGELFF | TGTGCCTGGAGTGGTCAGGGGCCCGGGGAGCTGTTTTTT
TRBJ1-2 | NA | TRBV20-1 | NA | 14 | CSASRAAWGYGYTF | TGCAGTGCATCTCGGGCCGCCTGGGGCTATGGCTACACCTTC
TRBJ2-7 | few | TRBV6-2/TRBV6-3 | NA | 14 | CASSYGGISYEQYF | TGTGCCAGCAGTTACGGGGGTATCTCCTACGAGCAGTACTTC
TRBJ2-3 | NA | TRBV15 | NA | 15 | CATSRERLDTDTQYF | TGTGCCACCAGCAGAGAACGACTAGACACAGATACGCAGTATTTT
TRBJ2-3 | once | TRBV15 | NA | 12 | CATSRGVAAAHF | TGTGCCACCAGCAGAGGGGTAGCGGCGGCCCATTTT
TRBJ1-1 | NA | TRBV29-1 | NA | 14 | CSVAPRGRNTEAFF | TGCAGCGTTGCTCCCCGGGGGCGGAACACTGAAGCTTTCTTT
TRBJ2-1 | NA | TRBV6-2/TRBV6-3 | TRBD2 | 16 | CASSPLAGETHNEQFF | TGTGCCAGCAGCCCCTTAGCGGGAGAAACCCACAATGAGCAGTTCTTC
TRBJ2-3 | NA | TRBV28 | NA | 15 | CASRAFGVRGDTQYF | TGTGCCAGCAGAGCCTTTGGAGTTCGAGGAGATACGCAGTATTTT
TRBJ2-2 | NA | TRBV23-1 | NA | 16 | CASSHPPNTKTGELFF | TGCGCCAGCAGTCACCCCCCCAACACCAAGACCGGGGAGCTGTTTTTT
TRBJ2-2 | NA | TRBV5-1 | NA | 13 | CASSLFATGELFF | TGCGCCAGCAGCTTGTTCGCCACCGGGGAGCTGTTTTTT
TRBJ1-4 | NA | TRBV20-1 | TRBD1 | 17 | CSASRRRAGQGHPRLFF | TGCAGTGCTAGTCGAAGGAGGGCTGGACAGGGACACCCGAGGCTGTTTTTT
TRBJ2-1 | NA | TRBV6-5 | TRBD2 | 15 | CASSYGGGTVNEQFF | TGTGCCAGCAGTTACGGGGGGGGAACAGTCAATGAGCAGTTCTTC
TRBJ2-3 | few | TRBV6-1 | NA | 14 | CASGHRASTDTQYF | TGTGCCAGCGGGCACAGGGCAAGCACAGATACGCAGTATTTT
TRBJ2-1 | NA | TRBV24-1 | NA | 12 | CATSDTYNEQFF | TGTGCCACCAGTGACACGTACAATGAGCAGTTCTTC
TRBJ2-1 | few | TRBV6-5 | TRBD2 | 15 | CASSYRLAGFNEQFF | TGTGCCAGCAGTTACCGACTAGCGGGATTTAATGAGCAGTTCTTC
TRBJ2-1 | few | TRBV7-9 | NA | 12 | CASSGKGNEQFF | TGTGCCAGCAGCGGAAAAGGAAATGAGCAGTTCTTC
TRBJ2-3 | few | TRBV7-9 | NA | 17 | CASSLVLRPQYTDTQYF | TGTGCCAGCAGCTTAGTGCTACGTCCACAATACACAGATACGCAGTATTTT
TRBJ1-4 | few | TRBV27 | NA | 15 | CASSPSARRGEKLFF | TGTGCCAGCAGTCCCTCGGCCCGCCGAGGTGAAAAACTGTTTTTT
TRBJ1-2 | few | TRBV28 | NA | 17 | CASSYFAFGRAGYGYTF | TGTGCCAGCAGTTACTTCGCTTTTGGCAGGGCGGGCTATGGCTACACCTTC
TRBJ1-6 | many | TRBV5-1 | NA | 15 | CASSLVRDSNSPLHF | TGCGCCAGCAGCTTGGTAAGGGATTCTAATTCACCCCTCCACTTT